The sequence of this TCR beta chain was determined in a study of T cell repertoires in cytomegalovirus infection. Whole-study context: A matching HLA type, together with CMV infection, was signaled by public TCR beta signatures. Study-level results: Dominant in the ex vivo response were TCR beta clonotypes restricted by HLA-C and specific for CMV. Of the TCR beta families, the public ones yielded a cumulative frequency that identified carriers of CMV plus the relevant HLA.

About this clonotype itself: No antigen is known for it.

V was trimmed by 8 bases and J by 1 base, leaving 8 bases between them. Germline CDR1 and CDR2: SGHTA and FQGTGA. This CDR3 region has 13 residues. Using its own MiXCR run on the reads, TCRdb lists one record per CDR3 protein. This table holds over 250,000 distinct CDR3 sequences, roughly 23% found once. This chain connects TRBV7-3 to TRBJ2-2; D may be TRBD1 (6 bases). What was sequenced was PBMCs. The receptor was derived from a human donor in good health (CMV status not recorded). Some clones in this sample may be carry-over from other donors' samples. The CDR3 nucleotides read TGTGCCAGCGGGGGCCGGAACACCGGGGAGCTGTTTTTT. Its translation: CASGGRNTGELFF.